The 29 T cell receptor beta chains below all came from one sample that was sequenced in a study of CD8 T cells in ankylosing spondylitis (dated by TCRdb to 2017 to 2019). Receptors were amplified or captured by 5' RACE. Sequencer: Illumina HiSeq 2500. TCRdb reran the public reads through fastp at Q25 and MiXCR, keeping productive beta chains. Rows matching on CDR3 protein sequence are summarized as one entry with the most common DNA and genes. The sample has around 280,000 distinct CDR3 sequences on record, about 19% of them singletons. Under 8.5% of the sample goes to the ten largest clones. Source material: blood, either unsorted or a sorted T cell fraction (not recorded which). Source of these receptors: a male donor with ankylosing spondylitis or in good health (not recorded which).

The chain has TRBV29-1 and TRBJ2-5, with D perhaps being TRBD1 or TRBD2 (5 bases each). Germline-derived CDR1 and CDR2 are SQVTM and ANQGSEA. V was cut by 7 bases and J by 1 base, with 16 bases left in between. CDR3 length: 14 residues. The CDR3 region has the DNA TGCAGCGGCCGGGGCCCACAGCTCCAAGAGACCCAGTACTTC. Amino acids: CSGRGPQLQETQYF.

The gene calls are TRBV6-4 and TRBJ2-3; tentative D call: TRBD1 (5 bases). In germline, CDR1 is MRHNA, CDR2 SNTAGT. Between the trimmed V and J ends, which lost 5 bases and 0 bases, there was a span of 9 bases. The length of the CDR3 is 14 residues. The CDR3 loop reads CASSQGESTDTQYF. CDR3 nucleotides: TGTGCCAGCAGTCAGGGTGAGAGCACAGATACGCAGTATTTT.

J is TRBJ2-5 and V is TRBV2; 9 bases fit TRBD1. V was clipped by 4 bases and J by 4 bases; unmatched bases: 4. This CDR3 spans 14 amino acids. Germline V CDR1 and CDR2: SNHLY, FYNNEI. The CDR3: CASSAGQGIETQYF. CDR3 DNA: TGTGCCAGCAGTGCAGGACAGGGGATAGAGACCCAGTACTTC.

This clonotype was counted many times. CDR3 region: CASSLTPNTIYF. In nucleotides, the CDR3 is TGTGCCAGCAGTTTAACCCCCAACACCATATATTTT. The chain is built from TRBV12-3 or TRBV12-4 and TRBJ1-3; D not resolved. Trimming removed 2 bases from V and 7 bases from J, with 6 bases in between. The CDR3 spans 12 residues.

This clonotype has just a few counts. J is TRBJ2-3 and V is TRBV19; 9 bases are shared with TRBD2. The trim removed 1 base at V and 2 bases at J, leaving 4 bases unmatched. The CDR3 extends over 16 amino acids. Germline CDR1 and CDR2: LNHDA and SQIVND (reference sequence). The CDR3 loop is CASSIVGLAPTDTQYF. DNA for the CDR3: TGTGCCAGTAGTATAGTCGGACTAGCGCCCACAGATACGCAGTATTTT.

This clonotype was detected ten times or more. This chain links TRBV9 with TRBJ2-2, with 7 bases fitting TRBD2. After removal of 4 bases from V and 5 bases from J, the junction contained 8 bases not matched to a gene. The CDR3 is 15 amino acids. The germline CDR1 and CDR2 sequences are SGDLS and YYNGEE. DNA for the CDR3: TGTGCCAGCAGCCCTGCACTAGCGAGAACCGGGGAGCTGTTTTTT. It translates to CASSPALARTGELFF.

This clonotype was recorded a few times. CDR3 DNA: TGTGCCAGCAGTTTGTGGGGGGAGGAGACCCAGTACTTC. Translating it yields CASSLWGEETQYF. The chain carries TRBV12-3 or TRBV12-4 and TRBJ2-5; D is possibly TRBD2 (6 bases). The CDR3 runs to 13 residues. V was cut by 3 bases and J by 5 bases, with 10 bases left in between.

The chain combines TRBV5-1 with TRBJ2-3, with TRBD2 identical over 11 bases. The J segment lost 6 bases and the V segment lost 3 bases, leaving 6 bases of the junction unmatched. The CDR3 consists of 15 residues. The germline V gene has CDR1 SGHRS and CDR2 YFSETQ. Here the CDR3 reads CASSSTSGEMDTQYF. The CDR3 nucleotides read TGCGCCAGCAGCTCGACTAGCGGGGAAATGGATACGCAGTATTTT.

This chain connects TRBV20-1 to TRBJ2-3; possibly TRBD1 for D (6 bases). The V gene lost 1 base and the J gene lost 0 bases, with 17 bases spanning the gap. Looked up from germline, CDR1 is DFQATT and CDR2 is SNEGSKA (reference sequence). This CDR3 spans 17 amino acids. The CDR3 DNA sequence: TGCAGTGCTAGAGGCTGGGGCACAGGGCCTAGCACAGATACGCAGTATTTT. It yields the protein CSARGWGTGPSTDTQYF.

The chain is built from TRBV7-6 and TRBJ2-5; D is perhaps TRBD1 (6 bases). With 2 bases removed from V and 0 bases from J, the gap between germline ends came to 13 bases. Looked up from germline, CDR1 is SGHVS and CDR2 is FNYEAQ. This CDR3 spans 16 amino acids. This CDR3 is CASSLIVQGNQETQYF. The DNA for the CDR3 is TGTGCCAGCAGCTTAATCGTACAGGGTAACCAAGAGACCCAGTACTTC.

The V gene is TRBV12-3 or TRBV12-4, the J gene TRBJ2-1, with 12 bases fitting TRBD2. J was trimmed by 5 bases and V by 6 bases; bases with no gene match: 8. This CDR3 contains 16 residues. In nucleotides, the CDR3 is TGTGCCAGCAGCCCATCGGGACTAGCGGGCAACAATGAGCAGTTCTTC. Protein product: CASSPSGLAGNNEQFF.

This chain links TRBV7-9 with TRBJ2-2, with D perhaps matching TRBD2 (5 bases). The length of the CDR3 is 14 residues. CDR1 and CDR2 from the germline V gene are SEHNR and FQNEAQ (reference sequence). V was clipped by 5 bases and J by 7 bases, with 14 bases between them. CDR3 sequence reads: CASSPNLRDGELFF. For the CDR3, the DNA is TGTGCCAGCAGCCCGAACCTACGGGACGGGGAGCTGTTTTTT. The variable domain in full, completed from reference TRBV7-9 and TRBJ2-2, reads DTGVSQNPRHKITKRGQNVTFRCDPISEHNRLYWYRQTLGQGPEFLTYFQNEAQLEKSRLLSDRFSAERPKGSFSTLEIQRTEQGDSAMYLCASSPNLRDGELFFGEGSRLTVL.

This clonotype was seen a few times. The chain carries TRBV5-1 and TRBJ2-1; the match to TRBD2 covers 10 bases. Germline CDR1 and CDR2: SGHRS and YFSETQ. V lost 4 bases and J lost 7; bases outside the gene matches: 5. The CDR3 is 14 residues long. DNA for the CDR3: TGCGCCAGCAGCGCCGGACTAGCGGAAAATGAGCAGTTCTTC. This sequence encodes CASSAGLAENEQFF.

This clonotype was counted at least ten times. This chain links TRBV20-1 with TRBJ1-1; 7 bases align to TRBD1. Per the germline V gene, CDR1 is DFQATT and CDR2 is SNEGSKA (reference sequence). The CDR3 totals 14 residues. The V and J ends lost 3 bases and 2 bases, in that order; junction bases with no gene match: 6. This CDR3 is CSARAGQQNTEAFF. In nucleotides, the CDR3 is TGCAGTGCTAGGGCGGGACAGCAAAACACTGAAGCTTTCTTT.

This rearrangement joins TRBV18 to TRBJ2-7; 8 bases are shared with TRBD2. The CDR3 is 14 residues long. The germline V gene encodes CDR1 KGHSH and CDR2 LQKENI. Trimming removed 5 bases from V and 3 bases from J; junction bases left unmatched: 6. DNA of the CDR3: TGTGCCAGCTCATCGGGACTAGGAGACTACGAGCAGTACGTC. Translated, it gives CASSSGLGDYEQYV.

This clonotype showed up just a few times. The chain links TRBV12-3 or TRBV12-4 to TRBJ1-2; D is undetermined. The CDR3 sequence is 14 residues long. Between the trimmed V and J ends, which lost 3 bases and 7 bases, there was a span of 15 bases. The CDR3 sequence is CASSLGIATGGYTF. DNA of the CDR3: TGTGCCAGCAGTTTGGGCATAGCCACGGGTGGCTACACCTTC.

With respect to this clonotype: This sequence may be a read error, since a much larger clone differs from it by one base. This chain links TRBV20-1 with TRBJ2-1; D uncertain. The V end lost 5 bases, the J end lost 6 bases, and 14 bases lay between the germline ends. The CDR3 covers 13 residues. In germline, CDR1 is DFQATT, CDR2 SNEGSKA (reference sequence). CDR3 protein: CSAPRIVLNEQFF. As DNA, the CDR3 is TGCAGTGCTCCGAGGATAGTGCTCAATGAGCAGTTCTTC.

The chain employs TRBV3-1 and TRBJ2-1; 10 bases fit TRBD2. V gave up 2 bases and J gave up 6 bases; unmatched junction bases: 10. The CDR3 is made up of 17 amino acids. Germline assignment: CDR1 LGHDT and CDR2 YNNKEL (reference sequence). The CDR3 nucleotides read TGTGCCAGCAGCCAAAGATTAGGCACTAGCGGGACCAATGAGCAGTTCTTC. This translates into CASSQRLGTSGTNEQFF.

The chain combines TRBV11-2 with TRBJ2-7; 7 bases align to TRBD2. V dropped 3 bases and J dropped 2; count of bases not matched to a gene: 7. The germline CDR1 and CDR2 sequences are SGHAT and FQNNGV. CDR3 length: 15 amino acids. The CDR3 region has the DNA TGTGCCAGCAGCTTCGGTGCTGGGGGGGCCTACGAGCAGTACGTC. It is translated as CASSFGAGGAYEQYV.

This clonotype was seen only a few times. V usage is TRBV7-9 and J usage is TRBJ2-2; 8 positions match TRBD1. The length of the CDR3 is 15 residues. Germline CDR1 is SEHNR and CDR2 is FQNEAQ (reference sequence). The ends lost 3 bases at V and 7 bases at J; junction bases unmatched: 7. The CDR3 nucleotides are TGTGCCAGCAGCTTGGACAGGGCTGCAGGCGGGGAGCTGTTTTTT. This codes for CASSLDRAAGGELFF.

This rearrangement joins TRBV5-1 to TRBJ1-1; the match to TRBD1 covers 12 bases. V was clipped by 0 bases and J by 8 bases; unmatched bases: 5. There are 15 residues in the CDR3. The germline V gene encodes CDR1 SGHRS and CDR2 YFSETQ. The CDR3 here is CASSLAGTGGREAFF. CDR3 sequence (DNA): TGCGCCAGCAGCTTGGCCGGGACAGGGGGCCGAGAAGCTTTCTTT.

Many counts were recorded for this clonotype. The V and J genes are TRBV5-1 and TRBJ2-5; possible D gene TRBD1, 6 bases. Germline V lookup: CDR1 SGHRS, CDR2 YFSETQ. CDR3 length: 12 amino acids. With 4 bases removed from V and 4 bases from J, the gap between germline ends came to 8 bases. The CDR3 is CASSQQGETQYF. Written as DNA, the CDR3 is TGCGCCAGCAGCCAACAGGGAGAGACCCAGTACTTC.

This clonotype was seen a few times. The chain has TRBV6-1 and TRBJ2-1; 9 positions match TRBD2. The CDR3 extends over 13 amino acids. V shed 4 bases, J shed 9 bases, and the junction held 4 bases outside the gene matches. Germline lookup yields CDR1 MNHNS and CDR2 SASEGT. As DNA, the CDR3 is TGTGCCAGCAGTGTAGCGGGAGCCCCTGAGCAGTTCTTC. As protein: CASSVAGAPEQFF.

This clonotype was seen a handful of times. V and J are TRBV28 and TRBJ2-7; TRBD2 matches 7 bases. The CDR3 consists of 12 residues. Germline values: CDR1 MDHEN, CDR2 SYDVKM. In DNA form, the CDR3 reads TGTCCCAGCGGGACGAGCTCCTACGAGCAGTACGTC. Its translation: CPSGTSSYEQYV.

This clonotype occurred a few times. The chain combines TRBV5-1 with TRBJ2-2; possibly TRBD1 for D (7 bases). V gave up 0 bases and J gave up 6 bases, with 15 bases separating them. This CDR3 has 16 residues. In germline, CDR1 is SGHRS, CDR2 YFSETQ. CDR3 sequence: CASSLVETGTPGELFF. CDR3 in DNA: TGCGCCAGCAGCTTGGTAGAGACAGGGACTCCCGGGGAGCTGTTTTTT.

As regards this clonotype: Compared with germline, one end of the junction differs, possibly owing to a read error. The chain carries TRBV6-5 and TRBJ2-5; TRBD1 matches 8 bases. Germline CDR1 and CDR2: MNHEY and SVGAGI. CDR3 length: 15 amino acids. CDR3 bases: TGTGCCAACAGTTACTCCGGGACAGGAAGAGAGACCCAGTACTTC. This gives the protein CANSYSGTGRETQYF.

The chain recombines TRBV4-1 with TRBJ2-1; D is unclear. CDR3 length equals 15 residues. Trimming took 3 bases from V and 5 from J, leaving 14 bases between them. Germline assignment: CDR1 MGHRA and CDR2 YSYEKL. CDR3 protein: CASSQGTRRHNEQFF. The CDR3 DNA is TGCGCCAGCAGCCAGGGCACCCGTCGCCACAATGAGCAGTTCTTC.

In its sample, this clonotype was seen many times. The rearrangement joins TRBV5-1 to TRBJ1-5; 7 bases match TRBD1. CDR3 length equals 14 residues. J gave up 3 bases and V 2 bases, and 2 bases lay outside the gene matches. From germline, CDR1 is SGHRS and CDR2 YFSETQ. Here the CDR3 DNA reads TGCGCCAGCAGCTTAACAGGGGACAATCAGCCCCAGCATTTT. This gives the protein CASSLTGDNQPQHF. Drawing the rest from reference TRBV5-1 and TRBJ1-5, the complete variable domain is KAGVTQTPRYLIKTRGQQVTLSCSPISGHRSVSWYQQTPGQGLQFLFEYFSETQRNKGNFPGRFSGRQFSNSRSEMNVSTLELGDSALYLCASSLTGDNQPQHFGDGTRLSIL.

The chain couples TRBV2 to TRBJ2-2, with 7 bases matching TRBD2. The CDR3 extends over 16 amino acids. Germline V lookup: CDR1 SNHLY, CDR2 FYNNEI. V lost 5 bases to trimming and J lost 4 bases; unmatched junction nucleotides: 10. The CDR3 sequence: CASSLISGRGTGELFF. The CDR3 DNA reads TGTGCCAGCAGTCTTATATCAGGGAGGGGCACCGGGGAGCTGTTTTTT.